Given below is one T cell receptor beta chain in context. In the study's own analysis: Amplified reference gene primers provided the basis for estimating nucleated cell counts. Sequencing was performed with immunoSEQ multiplex PCR; in TCRdb, only in-frame clones are kept and a portion is missing. V and J calls and clone size are given by that table; D and trimming were obtained from the DNA. The data show approximately 120,000 clones, about 85% seen once. The sample comes from a study of blood T cell repertoires in COVID-19. On the study more broadly: Collection of acute and convalescent COVID-19 samples took place in the United States, Italy and Spain. Sources were T cells, B-cell-depleted T cells, or PBMCs; the material itself was cDNA or gDNA.

The V and J ends lost 3 bases and 6 bases, in that order; junction bases with no gene match: 4. Germline-derived CDR1 and CDR2 are KGHSH and LQKENI. The CDR3 is 15 residues long. The chain carries TRBV18 and TRBJ2-1, with TRBD1 matching 11 bases. The clonotype was recovered from a woman older than 75 with acute or convalescent COVID-19. The sequenced sample consisted of peripheral blood. The CDR3 loop reads CASSPDRGLLNEQFF. CDR3 DNA sequence: TGTGCCAGCTCACCGGACAGGGGGCTCCTCAATGAGCAGTTCTTC.